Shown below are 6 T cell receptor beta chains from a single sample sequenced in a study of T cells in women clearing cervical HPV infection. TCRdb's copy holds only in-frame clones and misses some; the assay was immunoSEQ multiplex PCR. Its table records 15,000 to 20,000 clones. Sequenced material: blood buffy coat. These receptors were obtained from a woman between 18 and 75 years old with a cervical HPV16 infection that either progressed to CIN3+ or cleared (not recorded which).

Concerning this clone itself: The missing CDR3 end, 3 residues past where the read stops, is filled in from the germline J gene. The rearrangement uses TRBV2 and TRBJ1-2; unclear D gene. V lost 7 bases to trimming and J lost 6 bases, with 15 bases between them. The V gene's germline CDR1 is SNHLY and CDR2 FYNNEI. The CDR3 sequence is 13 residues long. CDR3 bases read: TGTGCCAGCATCCCGAGGTCGCAGAATGGC. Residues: CASIPRSQNG. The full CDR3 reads CASIPRSQNGYTF.

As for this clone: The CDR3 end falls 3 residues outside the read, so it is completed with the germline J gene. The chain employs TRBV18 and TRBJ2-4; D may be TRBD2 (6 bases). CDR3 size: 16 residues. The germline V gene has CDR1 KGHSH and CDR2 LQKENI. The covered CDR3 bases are TGTGCCAGCTCACCACCGAGGGGCAGGGCGGACTATGGT. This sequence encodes CASSPPRGRADYG. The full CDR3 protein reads CASSPPRGRADYGQYF.

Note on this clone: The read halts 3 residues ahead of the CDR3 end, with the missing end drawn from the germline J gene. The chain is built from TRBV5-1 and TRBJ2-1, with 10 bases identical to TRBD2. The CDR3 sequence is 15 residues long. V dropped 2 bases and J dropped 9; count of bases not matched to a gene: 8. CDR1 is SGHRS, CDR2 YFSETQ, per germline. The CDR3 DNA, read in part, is TGCGCCAGCAGCTTCCCAGCGGGGGGGCGGAGTGAG. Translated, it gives CASSFPAGGRSE. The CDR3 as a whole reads CASSFPAGGRSEQFF.

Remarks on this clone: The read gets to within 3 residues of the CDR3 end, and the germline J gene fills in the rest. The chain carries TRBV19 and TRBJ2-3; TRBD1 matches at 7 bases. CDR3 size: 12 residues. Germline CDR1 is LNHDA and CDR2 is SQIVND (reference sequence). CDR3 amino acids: CASRDTGETQYF. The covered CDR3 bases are TGTGCCAGCCGGGACACAGGGGAGACG.

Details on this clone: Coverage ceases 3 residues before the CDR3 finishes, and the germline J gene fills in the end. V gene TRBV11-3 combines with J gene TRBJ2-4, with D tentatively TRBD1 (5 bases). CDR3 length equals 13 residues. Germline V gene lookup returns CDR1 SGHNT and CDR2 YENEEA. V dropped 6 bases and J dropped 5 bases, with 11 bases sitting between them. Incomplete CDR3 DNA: TGTGCCAGCAGTTCAAAGGGGCAAAACATT. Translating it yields CASSSKGQNI. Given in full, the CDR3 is CASSSKGQNIQYF.

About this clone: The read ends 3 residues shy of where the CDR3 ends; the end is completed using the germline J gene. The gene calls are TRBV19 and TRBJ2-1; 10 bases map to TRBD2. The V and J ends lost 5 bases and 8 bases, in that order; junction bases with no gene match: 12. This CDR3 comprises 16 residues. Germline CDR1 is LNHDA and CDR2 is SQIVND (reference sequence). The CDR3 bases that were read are TGTGCCAGTAGTTTCCTCACTAGCGGGGTTGGGCATGAG. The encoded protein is CASSFLTSGVGHE. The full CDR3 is CASSFLTSGVGHEQFF.